Below, 18 T cell receptor beta chains from the same sample are listed, as sequenced in a study of OX40 agonist ivuxolimab in advanced cancers. The table came from immunoSEQ multiplex PCR; TCRdb's copy has only in-frame clones and leaves some out. The sample lists about 60,000 clones; under 85% were seen once. The sequenced sample was CD4+ or CD8+ T cells sorted from blood, obtained in a trial of the OX40 agonist ivuxolimab. Receptors originate from an adult with an advanced solid tumor such as melanoma, head and neck, liver or kidney cancer.

V is TRBV28 and J is TRBJ2-1; 13 positions match TRBD2. Germline CDR1 MDHEN, CDR2 SYDVKM. The CDR3 loop spans 15 amino acids. V was pared by 3 bases and J by 9 bases, with 5 bases of the junction left unmatched. The CDR3 here is CASSLGLAGRGEQFF. The CDR3 bases are TGTGCCAGCAGTTTGGGACTAGCGGGGAGGGGTGAGCAGTTCTTC. Full variable domain (remainder filled in from reference TRBV28 and TRBJ2-1): DVKVTQSSRYLVKRTGEKVFLECVQDMDHENMFWYRQDPGLGLRLIYFSYDVKMKEKGDIPEGYSVSREKKERFSLILESASTNQTSMYLCASSLGLAGRGEQFFGPGTRLTVL.

On this clone: Other DNA sequences in this specimen translate into the identical CDR3. This chain's CDR3 is CASSIDEGGNEQFF. For the CDR3, the DNA is TGTGCCAGTAGTATAGATGAGGGCGGGAATGAGCAGTTCTTC. This chain uses TRBV19 with TRBJ2-1; a weak D match, TRBD2 (5 bases). The germline gives CDR1 LNHDA, CDR2 SQIVND (reference sequence). The CDR3 is 14 amino acids. V was shortened by 0 bases and J by 7 bases, with 10 bases between the two germline ends.

This clone was recorded once. The chain combines TRBV4-2 with TRBJ2-6; D gene uncertain. Per the germline V gene, CDR1 is LGHNA and CDR2 is YNFKEQ. The V end lost 1 base, the J end lost 4 bases, and 11 bases lay between the germline ends. The CDR3 is 16 amino acids. This chain's CDR3 is CASSQVLGNGANVLTF. CDR3 DNA sequence: TGTGCCAGCAGCCAAGTCCTAGGGAACGGGGCCAACGTCCTGACTTTC.

This rearrangement joins TRBV28 to TRBJ1-5, with TRBD1 identical over 7 bases. This CDR3 has 13 residues. Germline values: CDR1 MDHEN, CDR2 SYDVKM. Trimming at V came to 11 bases and at J to 7 bases, leaving 11 bases not matched to a gene. The CDR3 nucleotides read TGTGCCGGTTCAGGGGGGGGAATCCAGCCCCAGCATTTT. Translating it yields CAGSGGGIQPQHF.

The V call is TRBV7-6, the J call TRBJ2-5; 9 positions agree with TRBD2. The V and J ends lost 5 bases and 2 bases, in that order; junction bases with no gene match: 6. This CDR3 has 15 residues. Looked up from germline, CDR1 is SGHVS and CDR2 is FNYEAQ. The CDR3 sequence is CASSPASGIQETQYF. The CDR3 nucleotides are TGTGCCAGCAGCCCCGCTAGCGGGATTCAAGAGACCCAGTACTTC.

The rearrangement links TRBV6-5 to TRBJ2-5; possibly TRBD1 or TRBD2 for D (5 bases each). The J call may be mistaken, given a closer DNA end match to TRBJ2-7. The CDR3 covers 14 residues. Germline V gene data show CDR1 as MNHEY and CDR2 as SVGAGI. In DNA, the CDR3 is TGTGCCAGCAGTATAGCGTTAGCCCAGGGCGAGCAGTACTTC. This translates into CASSIALAQGEQYF.

This chain connects TRBV7-6 to TRBJ1-1, with TRBD1 as a possible D gene (6 bases). The CDR3 is 14 amino acids. Trimming pared 4 bases from V and 0 bases from J, leaving 9 bases between. Germline CDR1 reads SGHVS; CDR2 reads FNYEAQ. The CDR3 region is CASSSAGVNTEAFF. The CDR3 bases are TGTGCCAGCAGCTCAGCAGGGGTGAACACTGAAGCTTTCTTT.

This clone was recorded at least ten times. The chain links TRBV6-6 to TRBJ1-5, with D perhaps TRBD1 (5 bases). There are 14 residues in the CDR3. Trimming cost V 2 bases and J 7 bases, with 12 bases left between them. Germline V lookup: CDR1 MNHNY, CDR2 SVGAGI (reference sequence). As DNA, the CDR3 is TGTGCCAGCAGTTACCGCCAGGGAGGACAGCCCCAGCATTTT. This codes for CASSYRQGGQPQHF.

This sequence joins TRBV6-5 and TRBJ1-3; D is undetermined. The ends were cut back, 6 bases at V and 0 bases at J, with 12 bases in the middle. Germline V gene sequence: CDR1 MNHEY, CDR2 SVGAGI. The length of the CDR3 is 15 residues. The DNA for the CDR3 is TGTGCCAGCAGCCCCTCTTTCACCTCTGGAAACACCATATATTTT. It encodes CASSPSFTSGNTIYF.

The V gene is TRBV9, the J gene TRBJ2-2, with 9 bases aligning to TRBD2. This CDR3 spans 17 amino acids. Germline V gene data show CDR1 as SGDLS and CDR2 as YYNGEE. V lost 2 bases and J lost 0; bases outside the gene matches: 5. Here the CDR3 DNA reads TGTGCCAGCAGCGTGGCGGGAGGGGCTGCGAACACCGGGGAGCTGTTTTTT. It yields the protein CASSVAGGAANTGELFF. Complete variable domain (other parts from reference TRBV9 and TRBJ2-2): DSGVTQTPKHLITATGQRVTLRCSPRSGDLSVYWYQQSLDQGLQFLIQYYNGEERAKGNILERFSAQQFPDLHSELNLSSLELGDSALYFCASSVAGGAANTGELFFGEGSRLTVL.

The V and J genes are TRBV5-1 and TRBJ1-4; TRBD1 is a possible D gene (5 bases). This CDR3 region has 16 residues. The germline V gene encodes CDR1 SGHRS and CDR2 YFSETQ. With 3 bases removed from V and 7 bases from J, the gap between germline ends came to 19 bases. The CDR3 DNA reads as TGCGCCAGCAGCTACCACTTTGGGGGAGTGGGTGAAAAACTGTTTTTT. Translating gives CASSYHFGGVGEKLFF.

CDR3 residues: CASSARQTQKLFF. Written as DNA, the CDR3 is TGTGCCAGCAGCGCAAGACAGACCCAAAAACTGTTTTTT. The chain couples TRBV11-2 to TRBJ1-4, with D maybe TRBD1 (5 bases). Trimming shortened V by 5 bases and J by 9 bases, and 13 bases separated the two germline ends. In germline, CDR1 is SGHAT, CDR2 FQNNGV. This CDR3 contains 13 residues.

This rearrangement joins TRBV11-3 to TRBJ2-1; 10 bases match TRBD2. This CDR3 has 14 residues. Trimming took 5 bases from V and 11 from J; bases not matched to a gene: 9. Germline V gives CDR1 SGHNT, CDR2 YENEEA. As DNA, the CDR3 is TGTGCCAGCAGCAGGGCTAGGACTAGCGGTAAGCAGTTCTTC. Translating it yields CASSRARTSGKQFF.

This clone was found a few times. V usage is TRBV6-6 and J usage is TRBJ1-5; no reliable D call. Germline lookup yields CDR1 MNHNY and CDR2 SVGAGI (reference sequence). The CDR3 runs to 14 residues. V lost 8 bases and J 7 bases, leaving 18 bases between the germline ends. In DNA, the CDR3 is TGTGCCAGCTCCGGAGAAGTGGTGGGGCAGCCCCAGCATTTT. Translating gives CASSGEVVGQPQHF.

The chain links TRBV27 to TRBJ2-7; 9 nucleotides match TRBD2. The CDR3 loop spans 14 amino acids. The V and J ends lost 10 bases and 6 bases, in that order; junction bases with no gene match: 13. In germline, CDR1 is MNHEY, CDR2 SMNVEV (reference sequence). CDR3 DNA sequence: TGTGCCACCCTATGGGGCGGGAGGGCTTGCGAGCAGTACTTC. This translates into CATLWGGRACEQYF.

This clone came up a few times. The genes are TRBV7-3 and TRBJ2-1, with 8 bases aligning to TRBD1. The V and J ends lost 1 base and 8 bases, in that order; junction bases with no gene match: 7. The V gene's germline CDR1 is SGHTA and CDR2 FQGTGA. This CDR3 region has 15 residues. DNA for the CDR3: TGTGCCAGCAGCTTAATACCGGACAGGGCGGATGAGCAGTTCTTC. Its protein product is CASSLIPDRADEQFF.

This chain uses TRBV7-3 with TRBJ2-1, with TRBD2 matching 13 bases. V trimming: 4 bases; J trimming: 2 bases; junction bases outside the gene matches: 5. The germline CDR1 and CDR2 sequences are SGHTA and FQGTGA. There are 17 residues in the CDR3. The chain's CDR3 is CASSSRLAGGTYNEQFF. CDR3 DNA: TGTGCCAGCAGCTCCCGACTAGCGGGAGGTACCTACAATGAGCAGTTCTTC.

The rearrangement joins TRBV7-2 to TRBJ2-1; the D is unclear. This CDR3 comprises 16 residues. From germline, CDR1 is SGHTA and CDR2 FQGNSA. Deletions cut 5 bases from V and 10 bases from J, with 24 bases between. This chain's CDR3 is CASSKERRQYPPEQFF. For the CDR3, the DNA is TGTGCCAGCAGCAAGGAACGGCGGCAATACCCCCCCGAGCAGTTCTTC. Variable domain in full (rest from reference TRBV7-2 and TRBJ2-1): GAGVSQSPSNKVTEKGKDVELRCDPISGHTALYWYRQSLGQGLEFLIYFQGNSAPDKSGLPSDRFSAERTGGSVSTLTIQRTQQEDSAVYLCASSKERRQYPPEQFFGPGTRLTVL.